This note documents a single T cell receptor beta chain sequence. One junction end does not reproduce the germline sequence, and a read error may be involved. The data belong to a study of blood T cell repertoires in COVID-19. The germline V gene encodes CDR1 SGHNT and CDR2 YYREEE (reference sequence). The CDR3 contains 16 residues. TCRdb's copy holds only in-frame clones and misses some; the assay was immunoSEQ multiplex PCR. The table lists around 220,000 clones, under 90% of them singletons. This chain joins TRBV5-4 and TRBJ1-1; TRBD1 agrees at 7 bases. Sequencing was done on a sample of peripheral blood. The sequence came from a young man with active or convalescent COVID-19. The CDR3 DNA reads TGTGCCAGCAGCTTGGCCGGAGGGGAACATCGTAGGGGGCTAGGTTTT. Protein product: CASSLAGGEHRRGLGF.